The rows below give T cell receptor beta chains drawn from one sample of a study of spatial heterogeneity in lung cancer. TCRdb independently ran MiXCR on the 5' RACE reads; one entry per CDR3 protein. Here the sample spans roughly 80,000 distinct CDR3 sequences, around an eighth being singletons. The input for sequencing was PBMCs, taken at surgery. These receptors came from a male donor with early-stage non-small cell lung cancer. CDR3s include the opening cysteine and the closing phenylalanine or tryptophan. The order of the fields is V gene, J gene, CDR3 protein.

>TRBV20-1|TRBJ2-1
CSAQRDTDEQFF
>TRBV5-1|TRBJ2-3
CASSLRGPHTDTQYF
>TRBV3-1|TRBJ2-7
CASSQASGGTYEQYF
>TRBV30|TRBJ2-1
CAWAADRGNEQFF
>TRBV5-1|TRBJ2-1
CASSAGTGWNEQFF
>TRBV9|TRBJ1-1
CASSVPDGLNTEAFF
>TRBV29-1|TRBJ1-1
CSVEITGGDTEAFF
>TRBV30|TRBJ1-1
CAWSGDRVSGDTEAFF
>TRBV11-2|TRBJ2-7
CASSLRDYSYEQYF
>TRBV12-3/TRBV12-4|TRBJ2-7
CASSTGTSGSIRKYF
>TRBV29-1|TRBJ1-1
CSADGTLNTEAFF
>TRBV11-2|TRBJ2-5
CASSLDGRPFQETQYF
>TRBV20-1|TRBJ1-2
CSARDEDSLYGYTF
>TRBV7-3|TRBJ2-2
CASSLISNTGELFF
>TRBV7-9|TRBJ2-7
CASSRDFEQYF
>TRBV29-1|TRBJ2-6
CSVDEGGGANVLTF
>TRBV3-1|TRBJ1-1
CASSQASLNTEAFF
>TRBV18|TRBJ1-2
CASSPGAQEGYTF
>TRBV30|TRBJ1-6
CAWSVGLGESPLHF
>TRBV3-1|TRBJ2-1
CASSQDSRLAGGFGREFF
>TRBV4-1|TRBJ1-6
CASSQDIGPFNSPLHF
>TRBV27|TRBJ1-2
CASSLSEGAFGYGYTF
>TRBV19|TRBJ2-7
CASSIDGQSYEQYF
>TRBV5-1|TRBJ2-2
CASSLAGTGLDGELFF